This is a list of T cell receptor beta chains from one sample in a study of blood T cell repertoires in COVID-19. Data came from immunoSEQ multiplex PCR; TCRdb stores just in-frame clones and leaves some out. The sample has about 320,000 clones, roughly 89% seen once. The sample was PBMCs or T cells enriched from blood (not recorded which). These TCRs come from a man aged 55 to 70 who had recovered from COVID-19. CDR3s include the opening cysteine and the closing phenylalanine or tryptophan. The order of the fields is V gene, clone size, J gene, D gene, CDR3 protein, CDR3 DNA. A D gene is named only where the DNA matches it firmly. For some rows the clone size is stated as once, few or many, or as a class when expanded; others skip it.

>TRBV19|.|TRBJ1-1|TRBD1
CASSKDRGAEAFF
TGTGCCAGTAGTAAGGACAGGGGAGCTGAAGCTTTCTTT
>TRBV24-1|.|TRBJ2-7|TRBD1
CATSDVTGGSSYEQYF
TGTGCCACCAGTGATGTGACAGGGGGGAGCTCCTACGAGCAGTACTTC
>TRBV11-3|.|TRBJ2-4|TRBD2
CASKRTSGRRGQNIQYF
TGTGCCAGCAAAAGGACTAGCGGGAGGAGGGGCCAAAACATTCAGTACTTC
>TRBV28|.|TRBJ2-5|.
CASSSPGAGGTQYF
TGTGCCAGCAGTTCACCGGGAGCCGGCGGGACCCAGTACTTC
>TRBV25-1|.|TRBJ2-3|TRBD2
CASSTTSGGVPDTQYF
TGTGCCAGCAGTACGACTAGCGGGGGGGTACCAGATACGCAGTATTTT
>TRBV5-5|.|TRBJ2-1|TRBD1
CASSPDRVGQQFF
TGTGCCAGCAGCCCCGACAGGGTCGGGCAGCAGTTCTTC
>TRBV13|.|TRBJ2-7|.
CASSLRRVSSYEQYF
TGTGCCAGCAGCTTAAGGCGGGTGAGCTCCTACGAGCAGTACTTC
>TRBV11-3|.|TRBJ1-2|TRBD1
CASSPGQARGANYGYTF
TGTGCCAGCAGTCCCGGACAGGCGAGGGGAGCTAACTATGGCTACACCTTC
>TRBV12-3/TRBV12-4|.|TRBJ1-1|TRBD1
CASSRQGSTEAFF
TGTGCCAGCAGTAGACAGGGGTCCACTGAAGCTTTCTTT
>TRBV4-1|.|TRBJ2-3|.
CASSPSAVLVAITDTQYF
TGCGCCAGCAGCCCCTCCGCCGTACTAGTCGCGATTACAGATACGCAGTATTTT
>TRBV7-3|.|TRBJ2-5|TRBD2
CASSLFGTSEETQYF
TGTGCCAGCAGCTTATTCGGGACTAGCGAAGAGACCCAGTACTTC
>TRBV28|.|TRBJ2-5|.
CASRTSPTTQYF
TGTGCCAGCAGGACTTCCCCTACTACCCAGTACTTC
>TRBV10-2|.|TRBJ2-7|TRBD2
CASRHQTSGSYEQYF
TGCGCCAGCAGACACCAGACTAGCGGGAGCTACGAGCAGTACTTC
>TRBV3-1/TRBV3-2|.|TRBJ1-1|TRBD1
CASTTQGISTEAFF
TGTGCCAGCACGACACAGGGGATATCGACTGAAGCTTTCTTT
>TRBV5-1|few|TRBJ1-1|.
CASSSGQNTEAFF
TGCGCCAGCAGCTCAGGACAGAACACTGAAGCTTTCTTT
>TRBV7-3|.|TRBJ2-1|.
CASSLAGPYNEQFF
TGTGCCAGCAGCTTAGCAGGGCCGTACAATGAGCAGTTCTTC
>TRBV27|.|TRBJ2-7|.
CASSLAVGSYEQYF
TGTGCCAGCAGTTTAGCCGTCGGCTCCTACGAGCAGTACTTC
>TRBV19|.|TRBJ2-7|.
CASSIGGAESYEQYF
TGTGCCAGTAGTATAGGGGGAGCAGAATCCTACGAGCAGTACTTC
>TRBV7-9|once|TRBJ2-6|.
CASSLAGAGANVLTF
TGTGCCAGCAGCTTAGCGGGAGCTGGGGCCAACGTCCTGACTTTC
>TRBV24-1|.|TRBJ2-7|TRBD1
CATSHGQGAREQYF
TGTGCCACCAGTCATGGACAGGGGGCGCGGGAGCAGTACTTC
>TRBV28|.|TRBJ2-1|TRBD1
CAARDRSSYNEQFF
TGTGCCGCGAGGGACAGGAGCTCCTACAATGAGCAGTTCTTC
>TRBV19|.|TRBJ1-2|.
CASTLVLHGYTF
TGTGCCAGTACCCTCGTTCTTCATGGCTACACCTTC
>TRBV11-2|.|TRBJ2-1|TRBD2
CASRHELLSGKGAYNEQFF
TGTGCCAGCAGGCATGAATTGCTTAGCGGGAAGGGTGCCTACAATGAGCAGTTCTTC
>TRBV28|.|TRBJ2-4|.
CASSLARPGIAHWYF
TGTGCCAGCAGTCTCGCCCGGCCGGGGATCGCCCATTGGTACTTC
>TRBV6-5|.|TRBJ2-7|TRBD1
CASSYDRQGVEQYF
TGTGCCAGCAGTTACGATAGACAGGGCGTCGAGCAGTACTTC
>TRBV6-4|.|TRBJ2-5|TRBD2
CASSETSATPPYF
TGTGCCAGCAGTGAGACTAGCGCAACCCCCCCGTACTTC
>TRBV21-1|.|TRBJ2-4|.
CASSKEQGNTKNIQYF
TGTGCCAGCAGCAAGGAACAGGGGAATACCAAAAACATTCAGTACTTC
>TRBV5-1|.|TRBJ2-1|TRBD1
CASSSQGTGNNEQFF
TGCGCCAGCAGCTCGCAAGGGACAGGGAACAATGAGCAGTTCTTC
>TRBV21-1|once|TRBJ2-6|.
CASRTGDTF
TGTGCCAGCAGAACAGGGGACACTTTC
>TRBV19|.|TRBJ1-2|.
CASSMYNYGYTF
TGTGCCAGTAGTATGTATAACTATGGCTACACCTTC
>TRBV20-1|.|TRBJ1-1|.
CTSGGDTEAFF
TGCACCTCTGGGGGGGACACTGAAGCTTTCTTT
>TRBV7-9|.|TRBJ1-1|.
CASSLGQNTEAFF
TGTGCCAGCAGCTTGGGACAGAACACTGAAGCTTTCTTT
>TRBV6-5|once|TRBJ1-1|.
CATVPISGHTEAFF
TGTGCCACTGTACCCATTTCAGGGCACACTGAAGCTTTCTTT
>TRBV7-3|once|TRBJ2-2|.
CASSLWRQTNTGELFF
TGTGCCAGCAGCTTATGGCGACAAACAAACACCGGGGAGCTGTTTTTT
>TRBV4-1|few|TRBJ2-7|.
CASSQDSSTRPYF
TGCGCCAGCAGCCAAGATTCCAGTACTAGGCCGTACTTC
>TRBV28|.|TRBJ1-5|.
CASSDNRVLLPQHF
TGTGCCAGCAGTGACAACAGGGTTCTCTTGCCCCAGCATTTT
>TRBV10-3|.|TRBJ2-1|TRBD2
CAISESGGRANEQFF
TGTGCCATCAGTGAGTCGGGTGGGAGGGCTAATGAGCAGTTCTTC
>TRBV7-9|.|TRBJ1-3|.
CASSLGGSSGNTIYF
TGTGCCAGCAGCTTAGGCGGCAGCTCTGGAAACACCATATATTTT
>TRBV7-9|few|TRBJ1-1|.
CASSYRGANTEAFF
TGTGCCAGCAGTTACCGGGGGGCGAACACTGAAGCTTTCTTT
>TRBV18|.|TRBJ2-5|.
CASSLGLSETQYF
TGTGCCAGCTCACTTGGACTTTCGGAGACCCAGTACTTC